The rows below give T cell receptor gamma chains drawn from one sample of a study of Vδ1+ human thymocytes. TCRdb called clones anew from the multiplex PCR reads with CATT. The table lists over 25,000 gamma-chain clones, over 15% of them singletons. The sequenced material came from Vdelta1+ gamma-delta thymocytes from the thymus. Every receptor here comes from a boy younger than two who had congenital heart surgery. Each CDR3 is given with its conserved first and last residue. The size of a clone is reported for some rows only, either as once, few or many, or as a class for expanded clones.

TRGV9	-	TRGJ1/TRGJ2	CALWEVQRYYKKLF	TGTGCCTTGTGGGAGGTGCAGAGGTATTATAAGAAACTCTTT
TRGV2	-	TRGJP2	CATWDRNGDWIKTF	TGTGCCACCTGGGACCGTAACGGGGATTGGATCAAGACGTTT
TRGV2	-	TRGJ1/TRGJ2	CATWDGGNGGKKLF	TGTGCCACCTGGGACGGGGGAAACGGCGGGAAGAAACTCTTT
TRGV9	few	TRGJ1/TRGJ2	CALWEGQNYYKKLF	TGTGCCTTGTGGGAGGGACAGAATTATTATAAGAAACTCTTT
TRGV5	-	TRGJ1/TRGJ2	CATWDRQNYYKKLF	TGTGCCACCTGGGACAGACAGAATTATTATAAGAAACTCTTT
TRGV2	-	TRGJ1/TRGJ2	CATWTARWNYYKKLF	TGTGCCACCTGGACCGCCCGGTGGAATTATTATAAGAAACTCTTT
TRGV8	-	TRGJ1/TRGJ2	CATWDKFPNKKLF	TGTGCCACCTGGGATAAGTTCCCAAATAAGAAACTCTTT
TRGV2	-	TRGJ1/TRGJ2	CATWDGPQYYKKLF	TGTGCCACCTGGGACGGGCCCCAATATTATAAGAAACTCTTT
TRGV9	-	TRGJ1/TRGJ2	CALWEPYYKKLF	TGTGCCTTGTGGGAACCGTATTATAAGAAACTCTTT
TRGV3	medium-sized	TRGJ1/TRGJ2	CATWGDYYKKLF	TGTGCCACCTGGGGCGATTATTATAAGAAACTCTTT
TRGV4	once	TRGJP1	CATWDRIKNTTGWFKIF	TGTGCCACCTGGGATCGCATTAAAAATACCACTGGTTGGTTCAAGATATTT
TRGV9	-	TRGJ1/TRGJ2	CALWEVQRPWYKKLF	TGTGCCTTGTGGGAGGTGCAGCGGCCATGGTATAAGAAACTCTTT
TRGV5	-	TRGJ1/TRGJ2	CATWDRDKKLF	TGTGCCACCTGGGACCGAGATAAGAAACTCTTT
TRGV3	medium-sized	TRGJ1/TRGJ2	CATWDRRSKLF	TGTGCCACCTGGGACAGGCGATCGAAACTCTTT
TRGV3	-	TRGJP2	CATWDKDGSDWIKTF	TGTGCCACCTGGGACAAGGATGGTAGTGATTGGATCAAGACGTTT
TRGV9	-	TRGJP	CALWKKKELGKKIKVF	TGTGCCTTGTGGAAAAAAAAAGAGTTGGGCAAAAAAATCAAGGTATTT